The present TCR beta chain was sequenced within a study of cytomegalovirus exposure and HLA in healthy donors. Study findings and constraints: Analyses of presence and absence presupposed an approximately uniform sequencing depth across donors. In a later analysis, HLA-associated TCR beta chains were more clonally expanded than equally common others.

As to this clone: Its antigen is unknown.

PCR was performed using 60 Vbeta and 13 Jbeta primers. The data were produced by immunoSEQ multiplex PCR, yet TCRdb's version contains in-frame clones alone and is incomplete. The data contain about 170,000 clones, over 75% of them singletons. Sequenced material: PBMCs. This TCR derives from a woman in her forties or fifties in good health and CMV-seropositive.

Here the CDR3 reads CASSWTASGRLTYEQYF. Written as DNA, the CDR3 is TGTGCCAGCAGCTGGACGGCTAGCGGGCGACTAACCTACGAGCAGTACTTC. The chain joins TRBV11-1 to TRBJ2-7, with 8 bases fitting TRBD2. The trim removed 4 bases at V and 2 bases at J, leaving 13 bases unmatched. The CDR3 covers 17 residues. Germline loops: CDR1 SGHAT, CDR2 FQDESV (reference sequence).